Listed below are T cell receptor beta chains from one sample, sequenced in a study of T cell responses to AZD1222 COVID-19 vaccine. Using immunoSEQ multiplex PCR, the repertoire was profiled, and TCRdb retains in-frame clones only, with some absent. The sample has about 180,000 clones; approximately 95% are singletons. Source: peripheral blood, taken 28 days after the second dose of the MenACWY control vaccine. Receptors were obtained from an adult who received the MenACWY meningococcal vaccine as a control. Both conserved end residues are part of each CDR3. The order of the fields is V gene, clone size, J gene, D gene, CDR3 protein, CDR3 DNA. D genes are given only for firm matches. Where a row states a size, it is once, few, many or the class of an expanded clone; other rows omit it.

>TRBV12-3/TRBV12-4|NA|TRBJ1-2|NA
CASSFGSYGYTF
TGTGCCAGCAGTTTTGGCAGCTATGGCTACACCTTC
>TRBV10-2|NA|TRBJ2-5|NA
CASSGTLETQYF
TGCGCCAGCAGTGGAACGTTAGAGACCCAGTACTTC
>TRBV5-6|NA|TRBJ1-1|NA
CASSLGTGYTEAFF
TGTGCCAGCAGCTTGGGAACGGGATACACTGAAGCTTTCTTT
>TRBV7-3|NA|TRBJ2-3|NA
CASSPGGNLRDTQYF
TGTGCCAGCAGCCCGGGCGGGAACCTGCGAGATACGCAGTATTTT
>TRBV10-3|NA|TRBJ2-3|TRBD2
CAISEGRGTTDTQYF
TGTGCCATCAGTGAGGGGCGGGGGACCACAGATACGCAGTATTTT
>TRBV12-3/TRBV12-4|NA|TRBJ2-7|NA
CASSSRFGEQYF
TGTGCCAGCAGTTCCCGTTTCGGCGAGCAGTACTTC
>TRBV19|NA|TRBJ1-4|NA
CASSILEKLFF
TGTGCCAGTAGTATTCTTGAAAAACTGTTTTTT
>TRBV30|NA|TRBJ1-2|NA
CAWSDFTEFYGYTF
TGTGCCTGGAGTGATTTTACGGAATTCTATGGCTACACCTTC
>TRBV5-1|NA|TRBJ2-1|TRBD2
CASSLGLAGVNEQFF
TGCGCCAGCAGCTTGGGGCTAGCGGGGGTCAATGAGCAGTTCTTC
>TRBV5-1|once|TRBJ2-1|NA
CASSLNNNEQFF
TGCGCCAGCAGCCTGAATAACAATGAGCAGTTCTTC
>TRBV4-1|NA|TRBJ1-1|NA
CASSLTQGVAEAFF
TGCGCCAGCAGCCTAACACAGGGTGTTGCTGAAGCTTTCTTT
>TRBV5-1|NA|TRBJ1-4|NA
CASSGWGGDEKLFF
TGCGCCAGCAGCGGTTGGGGAGGGGATGAAAAACTGTTTTTT
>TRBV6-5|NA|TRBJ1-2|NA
CASSYGIRGGYTF
TGTGCCAGCAGTTACGGGATCCGCGGGGGCTACACCTTC
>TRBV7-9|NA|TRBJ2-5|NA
CASSEYRRQGETQYF
TGTGCCAGCAGCGAATACAGACGTCAGGGAGAGACCCAGTACTTC
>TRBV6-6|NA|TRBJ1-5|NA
CASRREGDNQPQHF
TGTGCCAGTCGTCGGGAGGGGGACAATCAGCCCCAGCATTTT
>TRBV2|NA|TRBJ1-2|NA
CASSGDGVNYGYTF
TGTGCCAGCAGTGGGGACGGGGTTAACTATGGCTACACCTTC
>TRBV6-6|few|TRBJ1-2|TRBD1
CASTETGDYGYTF
TGTGCCAGCACCGAAACAGGGGACTATGGCTACACCTTC
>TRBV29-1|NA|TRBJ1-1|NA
CSVTDRTLGTEAFF
TGCAGCGTCACAGACAGAACGCTGGGGACTGAAGCTTTCTTT
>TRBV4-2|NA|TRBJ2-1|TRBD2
CASSPLGLAEPNEQFF
TGTGCCAGCAGCCCCCTGGGACTAGCGGAGCCAAATGAGCAGTTCTTC
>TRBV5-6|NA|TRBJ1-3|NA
CASSFGQGNTIYF
TGTGCCAGCAGCTTTGGACAGGGAAACACCATATATTTT
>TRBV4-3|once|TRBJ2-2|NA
CASSQDPWGAINTGELFF
TGCGCCAGCAGCCAAGACCCGTGGGGGGCTATAAACACCGGGGAGCTGTTTTTT
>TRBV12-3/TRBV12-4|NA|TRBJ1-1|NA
CASSLMGNTEAFF
TGTGCCAGCAGCCTCATGGGGAACACTGAAGCTTTCTTT
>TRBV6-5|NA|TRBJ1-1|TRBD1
CASSYRQGWTEAFF
TGTGCCAGCAGCTACAGACAGGGATGGACTGAAGCTTTCTTT
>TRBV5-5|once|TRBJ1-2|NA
CASSLEGLPGYTF
TGTGCCAGCAGCCTGGAAGGACTCCCAGGCTACACCTTC
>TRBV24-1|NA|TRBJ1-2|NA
CATSNSNYGYTF
TGTGCCACCAGTAACAGTAACTATGGCTACACCTTC
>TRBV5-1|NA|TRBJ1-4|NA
CASSLGGSTNEKLFF
TGCGCCAGCAGCTTGGGAGGGTCCACTAATGAAAAACTGTTTTTT
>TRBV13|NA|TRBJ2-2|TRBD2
CASRQRGANTGELFF
TGTGCCAGCAGACAGCGGGGGGCGAACACCGGGGAGCTGTTTTTT
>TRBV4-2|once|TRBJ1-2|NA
CASSQTDNYGYTF
TGTGCCAGCAGCCAGACGGATAACTATGGCTACACCTTC
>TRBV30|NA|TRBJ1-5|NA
CAWSVRGGQPQHF
TGTGCCTGGAGTGTCAGGGGCGGTCAGCCCCAGCATTTT
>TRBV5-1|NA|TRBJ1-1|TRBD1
CASSLGTGKGAEAFF
TGCGCCAGCAGCTTAGGGACAGGGAAGGGCGCTGAAGCTTTCTTT
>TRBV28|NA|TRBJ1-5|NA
CATGGADLRWPQHF
TGTGCCACCGGCGGGGCAGATTTACGATGGCCCCAGCATTTT
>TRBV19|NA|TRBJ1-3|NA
CASSIDVRVGNTIYF
TGTGCCAGTAGTATAGATGTCAGGGTTGGAAACACCATATATTTT
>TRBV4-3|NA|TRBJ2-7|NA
CASSHERGTPYEQYF
TGCGCCAGCAGCCACGAAAGGGGGACACCCTACGAGCAGTACTTC
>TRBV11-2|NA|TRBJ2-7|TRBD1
CASSLRDRVLGEQYF
TGTGCCAGCAGCTTAAGGGACAGGGTTTTGGGCGAGCAGTACTTC
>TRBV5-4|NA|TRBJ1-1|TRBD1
CASSPGTGGALPEAFF
TGTGCCAGCAGCCCCGGGACAGGGGGCGCATTGCCTGAAGCTTTCTTT
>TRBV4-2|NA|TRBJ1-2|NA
CASSQGGSHYGYTF
TGTGCCAGCAGCCAAGGGGGCTCTCACTATGGCTACACCTTC
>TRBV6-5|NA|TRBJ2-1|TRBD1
CASSWDRGLVEQFF
TGTGCCAGCAGTTGGGACAGGGGGCTGGTTGAGCAGTTCTTC
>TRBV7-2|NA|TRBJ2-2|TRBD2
CASSPGGLAGGTGELFF
TGTGCCAGCAGTCCCGGAGGGCTAGCGGGGGGCACCGGGGAGCTGTTTTTT
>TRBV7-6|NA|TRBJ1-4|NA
CASSLWGEKLFF
TGTGCCAGCAGCTTATGGGGTGAAAAACTGTTTTTT
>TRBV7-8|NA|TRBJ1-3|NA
CASSLGLASGNTIYF
TGTGCCAGCAGCTTGGGGTTAGCCTCTGGAAACACCATATATTTT
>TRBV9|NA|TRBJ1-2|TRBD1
CASSVAGTGLNGYTF
TGTGCCAGCAGCGTAGCTGGGACAGGGTTGAATGGCTACACCTTC
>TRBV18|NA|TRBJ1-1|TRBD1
CASSPRGGRGMNTEAFF
TGTGCCAGCTCACCCAGGGGGGGACGAGGGATGAACACTGAAGCTTTCTTT
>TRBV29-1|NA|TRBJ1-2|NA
CSVSSDHYGYTF
TGCAGCGTTAGTTCAGACCACTATGGCTACACCTTC
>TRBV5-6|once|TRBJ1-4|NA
CASSLSRGEKLFF
TGTGCCAGCAGCTTGAGCAGGGGTGAAAAACTGTTTTTT
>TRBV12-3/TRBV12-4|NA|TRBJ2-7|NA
CASRTDSYEQYF
TGTGCCAGCAGGACGGACAGCTACGAGCAGTACTTC
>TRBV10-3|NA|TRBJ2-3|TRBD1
CAIRPGDRASNTQYF
TGTGCCATCAGGCCGGGGGACAGGGCGTCGAATACGCAGTATTTT
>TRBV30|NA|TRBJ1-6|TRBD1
CAWDRGGAAVALHF
TGTGCCTGGGATAGAGGGGGCGCCGCGGTAGCCCTCCACTTT
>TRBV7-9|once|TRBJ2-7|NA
CASSFLGNEQYF
TGTGCCAGCAGCTTCCTCGGTAACGAGCAGTACTTC
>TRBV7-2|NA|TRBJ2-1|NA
CASSLEGGNEQFF
TGTGCCAGCAGCTTGGAGGGGGGTAATGAGCAGTTCTTC
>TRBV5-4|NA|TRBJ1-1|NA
CASSLTQLNTEAFF
TGTGCCAGCAGCTTGACCCAGCTGAACACTGAAGCTTTCTTT
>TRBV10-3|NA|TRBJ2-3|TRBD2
CAISERGDSDTQYF
TGTGCCATCAGCGAGCGGGGGGATTCAGATACGCAGTATTTT
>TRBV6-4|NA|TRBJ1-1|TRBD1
CASSATRGETEAFF
TGTGCCAGCAGTGCGACCAGGGGGGAAACTGAAGCTTTCTTT
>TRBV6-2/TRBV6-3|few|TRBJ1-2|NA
CASSYRGRPGYTF
TGTGCCAGCAGTTATAGGGGCAGGCCGGGCTACACCTTC
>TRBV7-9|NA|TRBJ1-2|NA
CASSKGTGYGYTF
TGTGCCAGCAGCAAAGGGACGGGCTATGGCTACACCTTC